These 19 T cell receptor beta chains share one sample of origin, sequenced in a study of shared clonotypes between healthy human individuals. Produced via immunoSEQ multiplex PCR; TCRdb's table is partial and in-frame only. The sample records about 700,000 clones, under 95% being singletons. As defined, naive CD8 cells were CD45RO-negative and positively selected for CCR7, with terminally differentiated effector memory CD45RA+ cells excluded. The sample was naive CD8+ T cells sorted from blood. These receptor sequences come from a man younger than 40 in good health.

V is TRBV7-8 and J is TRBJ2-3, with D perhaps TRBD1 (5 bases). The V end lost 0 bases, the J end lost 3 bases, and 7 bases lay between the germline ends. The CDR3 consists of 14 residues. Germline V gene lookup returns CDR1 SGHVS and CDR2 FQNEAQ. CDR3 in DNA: TGTGCCAGCAGCTTAGCCCAGGGTACAGATACGCAGTATTTT. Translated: CASSLAQGTDTQYF.

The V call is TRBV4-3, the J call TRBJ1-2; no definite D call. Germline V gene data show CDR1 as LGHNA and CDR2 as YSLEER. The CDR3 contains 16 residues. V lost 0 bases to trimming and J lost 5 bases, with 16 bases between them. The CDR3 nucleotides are TGCGCCAGCAGCCAAGATCGTGATCCCTTCCTATATGGCTACACCTTC. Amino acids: CASSQDRDPFLYGYTF.

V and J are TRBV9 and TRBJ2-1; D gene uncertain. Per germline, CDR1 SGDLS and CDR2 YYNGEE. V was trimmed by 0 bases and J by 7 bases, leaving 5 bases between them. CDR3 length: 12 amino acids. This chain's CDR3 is CASSVDQNEQFF. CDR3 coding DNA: TGTGCCAGCAGCGTAGATCAGAATGAGCAGTTCTTC.

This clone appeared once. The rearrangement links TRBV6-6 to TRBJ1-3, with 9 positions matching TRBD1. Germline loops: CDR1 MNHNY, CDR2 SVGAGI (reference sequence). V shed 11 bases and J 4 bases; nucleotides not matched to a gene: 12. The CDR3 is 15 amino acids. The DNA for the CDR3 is TGTGCCGTAGAATTACAGGGGGCCGCAGGAAACACCATATATTTT. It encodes CAVELQGAAGNTIYF.

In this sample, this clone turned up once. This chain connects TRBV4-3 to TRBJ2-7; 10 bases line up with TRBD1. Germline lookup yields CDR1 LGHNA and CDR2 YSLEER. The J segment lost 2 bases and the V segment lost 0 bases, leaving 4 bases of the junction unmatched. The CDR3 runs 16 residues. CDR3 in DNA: TGCGCCAGCAGCCAAGATTCGACAGGGGGCACCTACGAGCAGTACTTC. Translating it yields CASSQDSTGGTYEQYF.

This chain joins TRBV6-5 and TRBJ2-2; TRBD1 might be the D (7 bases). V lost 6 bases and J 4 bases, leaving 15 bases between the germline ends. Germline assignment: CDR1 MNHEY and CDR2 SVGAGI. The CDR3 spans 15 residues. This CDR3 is CASRTGRSLTGELFF. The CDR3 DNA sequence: TGTGCCAGCAGGACAGGGAGGTCGCTCACCGGGGAGCTGTTTTTT.

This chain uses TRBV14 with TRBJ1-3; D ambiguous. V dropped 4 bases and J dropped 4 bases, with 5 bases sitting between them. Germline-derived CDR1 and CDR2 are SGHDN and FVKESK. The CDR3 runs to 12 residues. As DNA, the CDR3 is TGTGCCAGCAGCCCGACAGGAAACACCATATATTTT. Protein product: CASSPTGNTIYF.

In DNA, the CDR3 is TGTGCCAGCAGCGTAGGTCTATCCGGGAGGGTAGTCGCGAACACCGGGGAGCTGTTTTTT. Translation: CASSVGLSGRVVANTGELFF. The chain links TRBV9 to TRBJ2-2; 8 positions agree with TRBD2. Germline V gene lookup returns CDR1 SGDLS and CDR2 YYNGEE. Trimming cost V 0 bases and J 0 bases; bases outside gene matches: 13. The CDR3 covers 20 residues.

The chain's CDR3 is CASKLAGGSSDTQYF. CDR3 DNA: TGTGCCAGCAAACTAGCGGGAGGGAGTTCAGATACGCAGTATTTT. This chain joins TRBV6-4 and TRBJ2-3; the match to TRBD2 covers 13 bases. Looked up from germline, CDR1 is MRHNA and CDR2 is SNTAGT. This CDR3 comprises 15 residues. J was trimmed by 4 bases and V by 7 bases; bases with no gene match: 5.

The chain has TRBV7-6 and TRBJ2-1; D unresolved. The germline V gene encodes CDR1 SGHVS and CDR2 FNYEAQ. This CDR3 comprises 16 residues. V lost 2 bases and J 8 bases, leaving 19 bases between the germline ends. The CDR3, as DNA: TGTGCCAGCAGCTTACTTCCCCCTCCGATTAGGGATGAGCAGTTCTTC. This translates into CASSLLPPPIRDEQFF.

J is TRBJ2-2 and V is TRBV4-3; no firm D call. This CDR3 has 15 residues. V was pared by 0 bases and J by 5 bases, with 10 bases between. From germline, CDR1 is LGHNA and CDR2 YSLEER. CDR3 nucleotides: TGCGCCAGCAGCCAAGAAATGGGAATGACCGGGGAGCTGTTTTTT. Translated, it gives CASSQEMGMTGELFF.

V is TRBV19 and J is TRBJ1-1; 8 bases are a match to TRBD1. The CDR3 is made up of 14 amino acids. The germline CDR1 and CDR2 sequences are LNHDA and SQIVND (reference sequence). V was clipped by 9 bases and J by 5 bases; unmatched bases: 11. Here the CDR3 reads CASLNYRGGTEAFF. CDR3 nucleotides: TGTGCCAGCTTGAACTACAGGGGGGGAACTGAAGCTTTCTTT. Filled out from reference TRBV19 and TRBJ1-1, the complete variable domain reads DGGITQSPKYLFRKEGQNVTLSCEQNLNHDAMYWYRQDPGQGLRLIYYSQIVNDFQKGDIAEGYSVSREKKESFPLTVTSAQKNPTAFYLCASLNYRGGTEAFFGQGTRLTVV.

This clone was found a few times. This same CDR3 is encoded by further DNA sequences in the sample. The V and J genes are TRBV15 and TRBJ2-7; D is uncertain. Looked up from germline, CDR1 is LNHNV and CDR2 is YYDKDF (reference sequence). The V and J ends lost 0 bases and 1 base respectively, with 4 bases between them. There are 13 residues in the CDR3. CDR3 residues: CATSRDLSYEQYF. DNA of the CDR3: TGTGCCACCAGCAGAGACTTGTCCTACGAGCAGTACTTC. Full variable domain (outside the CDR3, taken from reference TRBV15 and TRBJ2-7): DAMVIQNPRYQVTQFGKPVTLSCSQTLNHNVMYWYQQKSSQAPKLLFHYYDKDFNNEADTPDNFQSRRPNTSFCFLDIRSPGLGDTAMYLCATSRDLSYEQYFGPGTRLTVT.

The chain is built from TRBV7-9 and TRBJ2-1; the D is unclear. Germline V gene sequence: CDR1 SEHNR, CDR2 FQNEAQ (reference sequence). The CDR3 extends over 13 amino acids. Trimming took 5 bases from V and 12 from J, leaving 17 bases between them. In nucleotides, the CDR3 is TGTGCCAGCAGCGAAACGGGCCACCCGGGGCAGTTCTTC. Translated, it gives CASSETGHPGQFF.

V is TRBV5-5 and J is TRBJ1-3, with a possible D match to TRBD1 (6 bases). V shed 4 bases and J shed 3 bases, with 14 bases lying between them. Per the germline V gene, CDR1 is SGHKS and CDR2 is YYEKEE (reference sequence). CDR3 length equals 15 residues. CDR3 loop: CASSLGTLVGNTIYF. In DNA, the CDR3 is TGTGCCAGCAGCCTTGGGACACTGGTTGGAAACACCATATATTTT.

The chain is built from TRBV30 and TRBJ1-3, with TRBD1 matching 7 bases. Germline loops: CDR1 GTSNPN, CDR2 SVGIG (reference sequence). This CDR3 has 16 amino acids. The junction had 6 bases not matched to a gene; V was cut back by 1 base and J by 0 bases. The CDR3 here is CAWSGDWDSSGNTIYF. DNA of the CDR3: TGTGCCTGGAGTGGCGACTGGGACAGCTCTGGAAACACCATATATTTT.

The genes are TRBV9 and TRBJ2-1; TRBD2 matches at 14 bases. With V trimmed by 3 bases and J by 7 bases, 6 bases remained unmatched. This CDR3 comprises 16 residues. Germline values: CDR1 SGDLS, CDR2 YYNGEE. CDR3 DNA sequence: TGTGCCAGCAGCGCAGAGGGACTAGCGGGAGCGAATGAGCAGTTCTTC. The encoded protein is CASSAEGLAGANEQFF.

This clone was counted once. CDR3 coding DNA: TGTGCCAGCTCACCAGCCGGGTTGGAGTATGGCTACACCTTC. This codes for CASSPAGLEYGYTF. The chain combines TRBV18 with TRBJ1-2, with D uncertain. Looked up from germline, CDR1 is KGHSH and CDR2 is LQKENI. The length of the CDR3 is 14 residues. V lost 2 bases to trimming and J lost 5 bases, with 12 bases between them.

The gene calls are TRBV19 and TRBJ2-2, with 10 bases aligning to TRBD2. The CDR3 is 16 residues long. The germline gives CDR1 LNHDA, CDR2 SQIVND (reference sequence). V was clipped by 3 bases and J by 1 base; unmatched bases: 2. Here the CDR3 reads CASSIRTSGNTGELFF. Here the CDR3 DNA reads TGTGCCAGTAGTATCCGGACTAGCGGGAACACCGGGGAGCTGTTTTTT.